This is a list of T cell receptor beta chains from one sample in a study of breast tumors, draining lymph nodes, adjacent tissues. TCRdb re-called the multiplex PCR reads through MiXCR, storing one row per CDR3 protein. The sample includes fewer than 300,000 distinct CDR3 sequences, approximately 30% seen only once; the top ten take 1.4%. Sequenced material: axillary lymph node tissue. These receptors were obtained from a female donor with breast cancer. Some clones in this sample may be carry-over from other donors' samples. Both conserved end residues are part of each CDR3. D genes are given only for firm matches. Part of the rows lack a size; the others show once, few, many or a class for expanded clones.

clone_size | d_call | j_call | v_call | cdr3_nt | cdr3_aa
many | TRBD1 | TRBJ1-2 | TRBV5-8 | TGTGCCAGCAGCTCGGACAGGGTCGGTGGCTACACCTTC | CASSSDRVGGYTF
few | TRBD1 | TRBJ1-4 | TRBV28 | TGTGCCAGCAGTCACAACAGGGGGAAGGTAAAGGAAAAACTGTTTTTT | CASSHNRGKVKEKLFF
many | - | TRBJ1-3 | TRBV9 | TGTGCCAGCAGCGTAGAGGGAGCTGGAAACACCATATATTTT | CASSVEGAGNTIYF
many | - | TRBJ2-3 | TRBV20-1 | TGCAGTGCTAGAGATCGTTCACAGGGAACAGATACGCAGTATTTT | CSARDRSQGTDTQYF
- | - | TRBJ1-1 | TRBV7-9 | TGTGCCAGCAGCTTAGTCCTAGGTAGAGAAGCTTTCTTT | CASSLVLGREAFF
many | - | TRBJ2-6 | TRBV6-6 | TGTGCCAGCACCCGCTGGAGGGCCAACGTCCTGACTTTC | CASTRWRANVLTF
many | - | TRBJ2-1 | TRBV5-1 | TGCGCCAGCAGCTTAGTGGGTGACTCCTACAATGAGCAGTTCTTC | CASSLVGDSYNEQFF
many | - | TRBJ1-5 | TRBV18 | TGTGCCAGCTCCCGGACAGACAATCAGCCCCAGCATTTT | CASSRTDNQPQHF
many | TRBD1 | TRBJ2-3 | TRBV5-4 | TGTGCCAGCAGCCTGAGGACAGGGGCCACAGATACGCAGTATTTT | CASSLRTGATDTQYF
many | TRBD2 | TRBJ2-1 | TRBV2 | TGTGCCAGCAGTGAAGCCGTGGCTAGCGGGGAGCAGTTCTTC | CASSEAVASGEQFF
- | - | TRBJ1-4 | TRBV5-5 | TGTGCCAGCAGCTTGGACCTGTACAATGAAAAACTGTTTTTT | CASSLDLYNEKLFF
many | - | TRBJ2-7 | TRBV30 | TGTGCCTGGAGTGTACGCTGGCTCGAGCAGTACTTC | CAWSVRWLEQYF
- | - | TRBJ2-5 | TRBV11-3 | TGTGCCAGCAGTTTAGGAAGGGCCGCTCAAGAGGCCCAGTACTTC | CASSLGRAAQEAQYF
many | TRBD2 | TRBJ2-5 | TRBV6-5 | TGTGCCAGCAGTCGCCAGACTAGCCTCCAGACCCAGTACTTC | CASSRQTSLQTQYF
many | - | TRBJ1-6 | TRBV5-5 | TGTGCCAGCAGCTTGACGCCACATAGGCTGTCACCCCTCCACTTT | CASSLTPHRLSPLHF
- | TRBD2 | TRBJ2-1 | TRBV20-1 | TGCAGTGCTACCCCCGGGACTAGCGGGCCCGATGAGCAGTTCTTC | CSATPGTSGPDEQFF
- | - | TRBJ1-2 | TRBV20-1 | TGCAGTGCTAGAGATAGGGCGTCGTTTACCTATGGCTGCACCTTC | CSARDRASFTYGCTF
- | TRBD1 | TRBJ2-5 | TRBV7-8 | TGTGCCAGCAGCTTAACGAGACAGGGGGCGTCAATTCGCGGGACCCAGTACTTC | CASSLTRQGASIRGTQYF
many | TRBD1 | TRBJ1-2 | TRBV24-1 | TGTGCGACAGGGGAGGGGTCCTATGGCTACACCTTC | CATGEGSYGYTF
many | - | TRBJ1-2 | TRBV2 | TGTGCCAGCACCTTGGGGGGCAGTTTCTATGGCTACACCTTC | CASTLGGSFYGYTF
few | - | TRBJ1-1 | TRBV24-1 | TGTGCCACCAGTGACAGTGGGACTCCAAGCACTGAAGCTTTCTTT | CATSDSGTPSTEAFF
many | - | TRBJ2-7 | TRBV7-8 | TGTGCCAGCAGCTTACCTCCTACGCCCACGCAGTACTTC | CASSLPPTPTQYF
- | TRBD2 | TRBJ2-7 | TRBV2 | TGTGCCGGGACTAGCGGGAAATCCTACGAGCAGTACTTC | CAGTSGKSYEQYF
- | TRBD2 | TRBJ2-5 | TRBV24-1 | TGTGCCACCAGTGAGACTACTAGCGGGAGCGTTATCTGGGCGGGGGAGACCCAGTACTTC | CATSETTSGSVIWAGETQYF
- | TRBD2 | TRBJ2-3 | TRBV5-1 | TGCGCCAGCAGTACTAGCGGGACAGATACGCAGTATTTT | CASSTSGTDTQYF
few | TRBD1 | TRBJ1-1 | TRBV30 | TGTGCCTGGAGTATGCAGGGGGGCACTGAAGCTTTCTTT | CAWSMQGGTEAFF
few | - | TRBJ2-1 | TRBV27 | TGTGCCACACGAGGAGTTGAGGCCTACAATGAGCAGTTCTTC | CATRGVEAYNEQFF
many | - | TRBJ1-6 | TRBV14 | TGTGCCAGCAGCCAAGACCCCCCGGGGGAAATCTACTCACCCCTCCACTTT | CASSQDPPGEIYSPLHF
many | TRBD2 | TRBJ2-3 | TRBV2 | TGTGCCAGCAGTGAGGGACTAGCGGGAGATACGCAGTATTTT | CASSEGLAGDTQYF
- | - | TRBJ2-5 | TRBV2 | TGTGCCAGCAGTGAACTCCAGGGGGAGACCCAGTACTTC | CASSELQGETQYF
many | - | TRBJ2-3 | TRBV5-4 | TGTGCCAGCAGCTTGATGGGGGCAGATACGCAGTATTTT | CASSLMGADTQYF
- | - | TRBJ2-7 | TRBV11-2 | TGTGCCAGCAGCTTAGGGGACACCTCCGAGCGGTACTTC | CASSLGDTSERYF
- | - | TRBJ1-4 | TRBV19 | TGTGCCAGTAGTATAGGTCGAACTAATGAAAAACTGTTTTTT | CASSIGRTNEKLFF
many | TRBD2 | TRBJ2-7 | TRBV6-1 | TGTGCCAGCACCGGGACTAGCGGGATAATTTACGAGCAGTACTTC | CASTGTSGIIYEQYF
many | TRBD1 | TRBJ2-1 | TRBV5-4 | TGTGCCAGCAGCCCGGACAGGGGAGGACGTGTCTTC | CASSPDRGGRVF
many | - | TRBJ2-4 | TRBV20-1 | TGCAGTGCTAGAGCCCATGGGGACACTAACATTCAGTACTTC | CSARAHGDTNIQYF
many | - | TRBJ1-2 | TRBV7-9 | TGTGCCAGCATTCAAGGGGCCCAAAACTATGGCTACACCTTC | CASIQGAQNYGYTF
many | - | TRBJ1-6 | TRBV5-1 | TGCGCCAGCAGCTTGAACAGGTTTAATTCACCCCTCCACTTT | CASSLNRFNSPLHF
- | TRBD1 | TRBJ2-1 | TRBV20-1 | TGCAGTGCCGCCGGGACAGGGGGCTTAGCTAATGAGCAGTTCTTC | CSAAGTGGLANEQFF
few | - | TRBJ2-1 | TRBV7-5 | - | CISVPEALLAGGYNEQFF
many | - | TRBJ1-3 | TRBV20-1 | TGCAGTGCTACCGCCTGGGGGAGCGCTGGAAACACCATATATTTT | CSATAWGSAGNTIYF
- | TRBD2 | TRBJ2-7 | TRBV7-3 | TGTGCCAGCAGCTTAGGGGCTAGCGGGGTCTACGAGCAGTACTTC | CASSLGASGVYEQYF
many | - | TRBJ1-6 | TRBV4-3 | TGCGCCAGCAGCCAAGACCGGACGGGGGGCTTCCTCCACTTT | CASSQDRTGGFLHF
many | TRBD1 | TRBJ2-7 | TRBV19 | TGTGCCAGTAGTCCCGGGACAGCATCCTACGAGCAGTACTTC | CASSPGTASYEQYF
- | TRBD2 | TRBJ2-1 | TRBV15 | TGTGCCACCAGCAGTTTAGGGGGACTAGTAAATGAGCAGTTCTTC | CATSSLGGLVNEQFF
- | TRBD1 | TRBJ1-6 | TRBV11-3 | TGTGCCAGCAGCTTAGGGGGGGAGGGGGCCGGTTCACCCCTCCACTTT | CASSLGGEGAGSPLHF
- | - | TRBJ1-5 | TRBV20-1 | TGCAGTGCTCCGGGACAAGTTAGCAATCCGCCCCAGCATTTT | CSAPGQVSNPPQHF
once | - | TRBJ2-5 | TRBV5-1 | TGCGCCAGCAGCCAAGATTGGGGGAAAGACACCCAGTACTTC | CASSQDWGKDTQYF
- | TRBD1 | TRBJ2-7 | TRBV20-1 | TGCAGTGCTAGAGGGGACAGGGATTACGAGCAGTACTTC | CSARGDRDYEQYF
many | TRBD2 | TRBJ2-1 | TRBV15 | TGTGCCACCAGCAGAGAAAATAGCGGGACTGAGCAGTTCTTC | CATSRENSGTEQFF
- | - | TRBJ2-5 | TRBV3-1 | TGTGCCAGCGGCCGGCGAGAGACCCAGTACTTC | CASGRRETQYF